These T cell receptor beta chains were read from a single sample in a study of CD4 and CD8 cells across lung adenocarcinoma regions. TCRdb independently ran MiXCR on the PCR reads; one entry per CDR3 protein. The repertoire consists of about 16,000 distinct CDR3 sequences, with roughly half occurring once and the leading ten covering roughly 50%. The sequenced material came from CD8+ T cells from the center of a lung tumor. The receptor source for this set is a female donor with lung adenocarcinoma. The CD4 and CD8 labels of this study may be unreliable. CDR3s include the opening cysteine and the closing phenylalanine or tryptophan. The D gene is left open where the match is weak. Size is stated for part of the rows, as once, few or many counts, or as a class when the clone is expanded.

V gene	D gene	clone size	CDR3 length	J gene	CDR3 protein	CDR3 DNA
TRBV6-1	-	many	14	TRBJ1-2	CASRRIAPNYGYTF	TGTGCCAGCAGGAGAATCGCCCCTAACTATGGCTACACCTTC
TRBV6-2/TRBV6-3	TRBD1	few	14	TRBJ2-5	CASRIQGPQETQYF	TGTGCCAGCAGAATACAGGGGCCTCAAGAGACCCAGTACTTC
TRBV10-3	TRBD2	-	14	TRBJ2-3	CAGSGAGDQDTQYF	TGTGCCGGGAGCGGGGCGGGTGACCAAGATACCCAGTACTTT
TRBV27	-	-	11	TRBJ2-3	CASSSYDTQYF	TGTGCCAGCAGTTCGTACGATACGCAGTATTTT
TRBV6-5	-	-	16	TRBJ2-1	CASSYLPRGIGNEQFF	TGTGCCAGCAGTTACTTACCCAGGGGTATAGGTAATGAGCAGTTCTTC
TRBV25-1	-	-	16	TRBJ2-3	CASSESGAGAKDTQYF	TGTGCCAGCAGTGAATCGGGGGCGGGGGCCAAAGATACGCAGTATTTT
TRBV6-5	-	-	15	TRBJ1-1	CASSYGYGTNTEAFF	TGTGCCAGCAGTTACGGTTACGGGACGAACACTGAAGCTTTCTTT
TRBV6-1	-	many	15	TRBJ2-5	CASSEYLTLGGTQYF	TGTGCCAGCAGTGAATATTTGACTTTAGGGGGGACCCAGTACTTC
TRBV11-3	TRBD1	many	14	TRBJ2-3	CASSLGQGKDTQYF	TGTGCCAGCAGCTTAGGACAGGGGAAAGATACGCAGTATTTT
TRBV6-1	-	many	13	TRBJ1-4	CASQTARDEKLFF	TGTGCCAGCCAGACTGCCCGGGATGAAAAACTGTTTTTT
TRBV6-1	-	-	17	TRBJ2-1	CASSEWGGLSSYNEQFF	TGTGCCAGCAGTGAATGGGGCGGGTTAAGCTCCTACAATGAGCAGTTCTTC
TRBV6-5	TRBD2	-	16	TRBJ2-1	CASSYSVLAGALEQFF	TGTGCCAGCAGTTACTCCGTACTAGCGGGAGCCCTTGAGCAGTTCTTC
TRBV6-1	-	-	13	TRBJ2-3	CASREGALDTQYF	TGTGCCAGCAGAGAAGGGGCTTTGGATACGCAGTATTTT
TRBV10-1	TRBD1	few	14	TRBJ2-1	CASSEGTGNNEQFF	TGCGCCAGCAGTGAGGGGACAGGGAACAATGAGCAGTTCTTC
TRBV27	-	once	11	TRBJ2-7	CASRCAYEQYF	TGTGCCAGCCGTTGCGCCTACGAGCAGTACTTC
TRBV7-6	TRBD1	-	15	TRBJ1-1	CASSYRQGWGTEAFF	TGTGCCAGCAGCTACAGACAGGGATGGGGCACTGAAGCTTTCTTT
TRBV6-5	-	-	15	TRBJ1-2	CASSYSAGVRRHYTF	TGTGCCAGCAGTTACTCTGCGGGTGTCCGCCGACATTACACCTTC
TRBV6-1	-	-	14	TRBJ2-4	CASSVDGAKDMQYF	TGTGCCAGCAGTGTCGACGGAGCCAAAGACATGCAGTACTTC
TRBV9	TRBD2	-	20	TRBJ2-1	CASSVRQQSSGSGVGNEQFF	TGTGCCAGCAGCGTAAGGCAACAATCTAGCGGGAGTGGGGTCGGGAATGAGCAGTTCTTC
TRBV10-2	-	many	14	TRBJ1-1	CASSAGLRDTEAFF	TGCGCCAGCAGTGCAGGGCTGAGGGACACTGAAGCTTTCTTT
TRBV6-1	TRBD2	few	15	TRBJ2-1	CASIPAGGPWNEQFF	TGTGCCAGCATCCCAGCGGGAGGGCCTTGGAATGAGCAGTTCTTC
TRBV12-3/TRBV12-4	TRBD2	many	13	TRBJ2-3	CASSSGTSGRPIF	TGTGCCAGCAGTTCCGGGACTAGCGGGAGGCCCATTTTT
TRBV6-1	-	-	16	TRBJ2-5	CASGGSGSGDTETQYF	TGTGCCAGCGGGGGCTCGGGGAGCGGAGACACAGAGACGCAGTATTTC
TRBV10-2	-	-	13	TRBJ2-3	CGTLSPFLDTQYF	TGTGGCACCCTCTCCCCTTTCCTAGATACCCAGTACTTT
TRBV25-1	-	-	16	TRBJ2-5	CASRGRGGRGQETQYF	TGTGCCAGCAGGGGGCGCGGGGGCCGTGGCCAAGAGACCCAGTATTTC
TRBV6-2/TRBV6-3	-	-	14	TRBJ2-3	CASSYQLLVDTQYF	TGTGCCAGCAGTTACCAACTACTAGTAGATACGCAGTATTTT
TRBV7-2	-	few	18	TRBJ2-6	CASSLPEPGFSGANVLTF	TGTGCCAGCAGCTTACCAGAACCAGGTTTCTCTGGGGCCAACGTCCTGACTTTC